Shown below are 21 T cell receptor beta chains from a single sample sequenced in a study of immune characterization of retroperitoneal liposarcoma. TCRdb passed the PCR reads through MiXCR, listing each CDR3 protein once. The table includes a few thousand distinct CDR3 sequences, 40% to 50% detected once. Source material: tumor tissue. These receptors originate from a male donor with retroperitoneal liposarcoma.

The chain employs TRBV4-2 and TRBJ1-6; D remains ambiguous. CDR1 and CDR2 (germline): LGHNA, YNFKEQ. The CDR3 contains 15 residues. Deletions cut 1 base from V and 7 bases from J, with 11 bases between. Written as DNA, the CDR3 is TGTGCCAGCAGCCAAGTGGGTCCCCGCAATTCACCCCTCCACTTT. Amino acids: CASSQVGPRNSPLHF.

This clonotype was observed a handful of times. This chain's CDR3 is CASTATRATKTQYF. CDR3 bases: TGTGCCAGCACCGCCACCCGGGCCACCAAGACCCAGTACTTC. The J gene is TRBJ2-3, the V gene TRBV6-1; D is ambiguous. The closer fit of TRBJ2-5 to the DNA end suggests the J call may be wrong. The CDR3 is 14 residues long. Germline CDR1 and CDR2: MNHNS and SASEGT.

The chain is built from TRBV6-1 and TRBJ2-3; D is perhaps TRBD1 or TRBD2 (5 bases each). The CDR3 consists of 14 residues. Trimming took 5 bases from V and 5 from J, leaving 14 bases between them. Germline-derived CDR1 and CDR2 are MNHNS and SASEGT. The CDR3 bases are TGTGCCAGCAGTTCCGGGACGACTGGAGATACGCAGTATTTT. It is translated as CASSSGTTGDTQYF.

V and J are TRBV6-8 and TRBJ2-4, with 8 bases identical to TRBD2. CDR3 length: 15 amino acids. The germline V gene has CDR1 MNHGY and CDR2 SAAAGT. After removal of 6 bases from V and 13 bases from J, the junction contained 17 bases not matched to a gene. The CDR3 spells CASSPSGSSYNEQYF. Here the CDR3 DNA reads TGTGCCAGCAGCCCCAGCGGGAGCTCCTACAATGAGCAGTACTTC.

This chain connects TRBV6-5 to TRBJ2-1; possibly TRBD1 or TRBD2 for D (5 bases each). Looked up from germline, CDR1 is MNHEY and CDR2 is SVGAGI. V gave up 5 bases and J gave up 4 bases, with 18 bases separating them. The CDR3 runs 16 residues. CDR3 loop: CASSVQGLSGYNEQFF. The CDR3 DNA reads TGTGCCAGCAGTGTTCAGGGCTTAAGCGGATACAATGAGCAGTTCTTC.

The chain employs TRBV7-2 and TRBJ1-2; 10 nucleotides line up with TRBD1. After removal of 7 bases from V and 4 bases from J, the junction contained 12 bases not matched to a gene. This CDR3 spans 16 amino acids. Germline V lookup: CDR1 SGHTA, CDR2 FQGNSA. This chain's CDR3 is CASTSGTGDVGYGYTF. The CDR3 DNA follows: TGTGCCAGCACCTCCGGGACAGGGGATGTCGGCTATGGCTACACCTTC. Full variable domain (remainder filled in from reference TRBV7-2 and TRBJ1-2): GAGVSQSPSNKVTEKGKDVELRCDPISGHTALYWYRQSLGQGLEFLIYFQGNSAPDKSGLPSDRFSAERTGGSVSTLTIQRTQQEDSAVYLCASTSGTGDVGYGYTFGSGTRLTVV.

This rearrangement joins TRBV6-5 to TRBJ2-1; 11 bases are shared with TRBD2. The CDR3 contains 15 residues. V lost 4 bases, J lost 4 bases, and 3 bases stayed unmatched. Looked up from germline, CDR1 is MNHEY and CDR2 is SVGAGI. This chain's CDR3 is CASSSIAGGYNEQFF. The CDR3 DNA reads TGTGCCAGCAGTTCAATAGCGGGAGGGTACAATGAGCAGTTCTTC.

The chain combines TRBV5-1 with TRBJ1-1, with a possible D match to TRBD1 (6 bases). This CDR3 has 17 amino acids. The germline CDR1 and CDR2 sequences are SGHRS and YFSETQ. V was pared by 0 bases and J by 3 bases, with 18 bases between. CDR3 in DNA: TGCGCCAGCAGCTTGGAATCAACAGGGAGGTGGGACACTGAAGCTTTCTTT. It is translated as CASSLESTGRWDTEAFF. The complete variable domain, with remaining parts taken from reference TRBV5-1 and TRBJ1-1, reads KAGVTQTPRYLIKTRGQQVTLSCSPISGHRSVSWYQQTPGQGLQFLFEYFSETQRNKGNFPGRFSGRQFSNSRSEMNVSTLELGDSALYLCASSLESTGRWDTEAFFGQGTRLTVV.

This clonotype was seen only a few times. V and J are TRBV6-1 and TRBJ1-2, with 7 bases lining up with TRBD1. This CDR3 spans 14 amino acids. V lost 1 base to trimming and J lost 4 bases; unmatched junction nucleotides: 3. Germline V CDR1 and CDR2: MNHNS, SASEGT. The CDR3 DNA follows: TGTGCCAGCAGTGAAGAAGACAGGGCCTATGGCTACACCTTC. This sequence encodes CASSEEDRAYGYTF.

The J gene is TRBJ2-1, the V gene TRBV12-3 or TRBV12-4, with 10 bases that match TRBD2. Trimming took 1 base from V and 5 from J; bases not matched to a gene: 2. This CDR3 region has 15 residues. The CDR3 reads CASSLVAGGNNEQFF. The CDR3 nucleotides are TGTGCCAGCAGTTTAGTAGCGGGGGGTAACAATGAGCAGTTCTTC.

V is TRBV4-1 and J is TRBJ2-1; no reliable D call. The DNA end is a closer match to TRBJ2-5, so the J assignment may be wrong. The germline CDR1 and CDR2 sequences are MGHRA and YSYEKL. The CDR3 extends over 14 amino acids. CDR3: CASSQDASGETQYF. The CDR3 DNA follows: TGCGCCAGCAGCCAAGATGCCTCCGGAGAGACCCAGTACTTC.

V usage is TRBV7-6 and J usage is TRBJ2-5; 12 bases are a match to TRBD2. The V segment lost 1 base and the J segment 11 bases; nucleotides outside the gene matches: 14. There are 17 residues in the CDR3. Germline CDR1 SGHVS, CDR2 FNYEAQ. The CDR3 loop reads CASSLGGLAGYYNEQYF. The DNA of the CDR3 is TGTGCCAGCAGCTTAGGGGGACTAGCGGGCTACTACAATGAGCAGTACTTC.

This chain uses TRBV27 with TRBJ2-3, with TRBD2 identical over 10 bases. The V segment lost 3 bases and the J segment 1 base; nucleotides outside the gene matches: 1. The germline V gene has CDR1 MNHEY and CDR2 SMNVEV (reference sequence). The CDR3 is 15 amino acids. The DNA for the CDR3 is TGTGCCAGCAGTTTTGGACTAGCGGGCACAGATACGCAGTATTTT. Its translation: CASSFGLAGTDTQYF.

This clonotype was seen a handful of times. V is TRBV27 and J is TRBJ2-5, with D perhaps matching TRBD2 (5 bases). V lost 5 bases and J 11 bases, leaving 24 bases between the germline ends. Germline V gene lookup returns CDR1 MNHEY and CDR2 SMNVEV (reference sequence). This CDR3 spans 15 amino acids. The CDR3: CASSDLAQTYNEQYF. Here the CDR3 DNA reads TGTGCCAGCAGTGATCTAGCCCAAACCTACAATGAGCAGTACTTC.

Within the sample, this clonotype is medium-sized. V usage is TRBV6-1 and J usage is TRBJ1-1, with no clear D. This CDR3 has 13 residues. The V and J ends lost 2 bases and 0 bases respectively, with 4 bases between them. Germline lookup yields CDR1 MNHNS and CDR2 SASEGT. Here the CDR3 reads CASSETVNTEAFF. The DNA of the CDR3 is TGTGCCAGCAGTGAAACAGTGAACACTGAAGCTTTCTTT.

The V gene is TRBV7-8, the J gene TRBJ2-1; D is unresolved. The assigned J gene may be wrong: the sequence end matches TRBJ2-7 better. The V gene's germline CDR1 is SGHVS and CDR2 FQNEAQ. CDR3 length equals 16 residues. The CDR3 loop reads CASSPLNRPKLDEQYF. In DNA form, the CDR3 reads TGTGCCAGCAGCCCACTCAACAGACCTAAGCTCGATGAGCAGTACTTC.

The V call is TRBV6-1, the J call TRBJ2-1, with no clear D. The J call may be in error: the DNA end matches TRBJ2-7 better. CDR3 length: 12 residues. CDR1 MNHNS and CDR2 SASEGT come from the germline V gene. The CDR3 nucleotides are TGTGCCAGCAGTTATGCCGCCGGCGAGCAGTACTTC. This sequence encodes CASSYAAGEQYF.

This clonotype is judged medium-sized. V gene TRBV7-8 combines with J gene TRBJ2-3, with 9 bases fitting TRBD2. With V trimmed by 5 bases and J by 5 bases, 8 bases remained unmatched. The CDR3 consists of 15 residues. Per the germline V gene, CDR1 is SGHVS and CDR2 is FQNEAQ. CDR3 nucleotides: TGTGCCAGCAGCCTCGGCGGGGGGGCCAAAGATACGCAGTATTTT. It codes for CASSLGGGAKDTQYF.

The table lists this clonotype with a few counts. The chain links TRBV12-3 or TRBV12-4 to TRBJ2-1; the match to TRBD2 covers 15 bases. The J call could be wrong; TRBJ2-7 is a better fit for the DNA end. The CDR3 covers 16 residues. As DNA, the CDR3 is TGTGCCAGCAGTGGGGGACTAGCGGGAGGCCACTACGAGCAGTACTTC. Residues: CASSGGLAGGHYEQYF.

V gene TRBV6-6 combines with J gene TRBJ2-1; a possible D gene is TRBD1 (6 bases). CDR1 is MNHNY and CDR2 is SVGAGI in the germline V gene (reference sequence). The CDR3 consists of 16 residues. V was clipped by 2 bases and J by 2 bases, with 13 bases between them. CDR3 in amino acids: CASSYVQGRAYNEQFF. The DNA for the CDR3 is TGTGCCAGCAGTTACGTGCAGGGGAGAGCCTACAATGAGCAGTTCTTC.

By proportion, this clonotype is medium-sized. This sequence joins TRBV7-6 and TRBJ2-1; 12 positions match TRBD2. J was trimmed by 8 bases and V by 7 bases; bases with no gene match: 6. CDR3 length equals 14 residues. Germline loops: CDR1 SGHVS, CDR2 FNYEAQ. CDR3 in amino acids: CASNLAGGQDEQFF. The DNA for the CDR3 is TGTGCCAGCAACCTAGCGGGAGGGCAAGATGAGCAGTTCTTC.